What follows describes a single TCR beta chain. This specimen comes from a study of shared clonotypes between healthy human individuals. Clones were sequenced by immunoSEQ multiplex PCR, and TCRdb holds only the in-frame ones, with some missing. The sample yields 180,000 or so clones, 90% to 95% seen once. There are 14 residues in the CDR3. The germline gives CDR1 MNHEY, CDR2 SMNVEV (reference sequence). Unmatched junction bases numbered 6, after V lost 5 bases and J lost 2 bases. The study enrolled healthy HIV-negative adults without recent acute infections or vaccinations as donors. Material: naive CD4+ T cells sorted from blood. Subset noted: CD45RA+ positively selected. This sequence originates from a woman in her twenties or thirties in good health. V and J are TRBV27 and TRBJ2-7, with 7 bases matching TRBD1. CDR3 bases: TGTGCCAGCAGTCACAGACAGGGTCCCTACGAGCAGTACTTC. Its protein product is CASSHRQGPYEQYF.